The rows below give T cell receptor beta chains drawn from one sample of a study of blood T cell repertoires in COVID-19. Some clones are missing from TCRdb's copy, which holds only in-frame ones; the method was immunoSEQ multiplex PCR. The sample holds fewer than 200,000 clones, 70% to 85% seen once. The specimen sequenced was PBMCs or T cells enriched from blood (not recorded which). These receptor sequences come from a woman aged 50 to 60 who had recovered from COVID-19. Both conserved end residues are part of each CDR3. The D gene is left open where the match is weak. Some rows have no size entry. The others give once, few or many, or a class for an expanded clone.

V: TRBV19
J: TRBJ2-5
length: 14
size: .
D: .
CDR3: CASSTDRGGETQYF
DNA: TGTGCCAGTAGTACCGACAGAGGGGGAGAGACCCAGTACTTC

V: TRBV2
J: TRBJ1-4
length: 13
size: .
D: TRBD1
CDR3: CASMGQGNEKLFF
DNA: TGTGCCAGCATGGGACAGGGGAATGAAAAACTGTTTTTT

V: TRBV7-9
J: TRBJ1-1
length: 12
size: .
D: .
CDR3: CASSSDTTEAFF
DNA: TGTGCCAGCAGCTCGGACACTACTGAAGCTTTCTTT

V: TRBV2
J: TRBJ2-7
length: 15
size: .
D: .
CDR3: CASSEAPRLGAEQYF
DNA: TGTGCCAGCAGTGAAGCCCCCCGGCTGGGAGCCGAGCAGTACTTC

V: TRBV11-2
J: TRBJ1-2
length: 14
size: .
D: TRBD1
CDR3: CASSFPQGNYGYTF
DNA: TGTGCCAGCAGCTTTCCACAGGGGAACTATGGCTACACCTTC

V: TRBV7-8
J: TRBJ2-2
length: 15
size: .
D: .
CDR3: CASSLGQSNTGELFF
DNA: TGTGCCAGCAGCTTAGGACAGTCGAACACCGGGGAGCTGTTTTTT

V: TRBV7-9
J: TRBJ1-2
length: 13
size: once
D: .
CDR3: CASSGGTAYGYTF
DNA: TGTGCCAGCAGCGGAGGGACGGCATATGGCTACACCTTC

V: TRBV4-1
J: TRBJ2-7
length: 15
size: .
D: TRBD1
CDR3: CASSQELGGQGEQYF
DNA: TGCGCCAGCAGCCAAGAATTAGGGGGACAGGGCGAGCAGTACTTC

V: TRBV5-6
J: TRBJ1-6
length: 14
size: .
D: .
CDR3: CASSLQGLKEPLHF
DNA: TGTGCCAGCAGCTTGCAGGGCCTAAAAGAACCCCTCCACTTT

V: TRBV5-1
J: TRBJ2-1
length: 16
size: .
D: .
CDR3: CASSFIPSKGYNEQFF
DNA: TGCGCCAGCAGCTTCATTCCTAGCAAAGGCTACAATGAGCAGTTCTTC

V: TRBV10-3
J: TRBJ1-1
length: 14
size: .
D: TRBD1
CDR3: CAISWTGARTEAFF
DNA: TGTGCCATCAGTTGGACAGGGGCGAGGACTGAAGCTTTCTTT

V: TRBV6-5
J: TRBJ1-2
length: 15
size: few
D: .
CDR3: CASSPKVWAHYGYTF
DNA: TGTGCCAGCAGTCCCAAAGTATGGGCCCACTATGGCTACACCTTC

V: TRBV27
J: TRBJ1-4
length: 14
size: .
D: .
CDR3: CASSLKGVDEKLFF
DNA: TGTGCCAGCAGTTTAAAGGGGGTGGATGAAAAACTGTTTTTT

V: TRBV7-6
J: TRBJ2-3
length: 12
size: .
D: .
CDR3: CASSLSGDTQYF
DNA: TGTGCCAGCAGCTTATCAGGTGATACGCAGTATTTT

V: TRBV10-3
J: TRBJ2-7
length: 15
size: .
D: TRBD2
CDR3: CAISELTSGNYEQYF
DNA: TGTGCCATCAGTGAATTGACTAGCGGGAACTACGAGCAGTACTTC

V: TRBV4-3
J: TRBJ1-6
length: 15
size: .
D: .
CDR3: CASSPGRGGGSPLHF
DNA: TGCGCCAGCAGCCCCGGGCGGGGGGGTGGTTCACCCCTCCACTTT

V: TRBV11-3
J: TRBJ2-1
length: 15
size: .
D: TRBD1
CDR3: CASSLGTGLYNEQFF
DNA: TGTGCCAGCAGCCTCGGGACAGGTCTGTACAATGAGCAGTTCTTC

V: TRBV7-9
J: TRBJ1-2
length: 13
size: few
D: .
CDR3: CASSPGGTYGYTF
DNA: TGTGCCAGCAGCCCCGGCGGGACCTATGGCTACACCTTC

V: TRBV29-1
J: TRBJ2-5
length: 11
size: .
D: .
CDR3: CSQLFQETQYF
DNA: TGCAGCCAACTCTTTCAAGAGACCCAGTACTTC

V: TRBV7-9
J: TRBJ2-5
length: 12
size: once
D: .
CDR3: CASSATYETQYF
DNA: TGTGCCAGCAGCGCCACCTATGAGACCCAGTACTTC

V: TRBV11-3
J: TRBJ2-2
length: 15
size: .
D: .
CDR3: CASSRGEEGTGELFF
DNA: TGTGCCAGCAGCCGCGGGGAAGAGGGCACCGGGGAGCTGTTTTTT

V: TRBV6-5
J: TRBJ2-7
length: 13
size: .
D: TRBD1
CDR3: CASLRWTGHEQYF
DNA: TGTGCCAGCTTACGATGGACAGGGCACGAGCAGTACTTC

V: TRBV5-6
J: TRBJ2-7
length: 17
size: .
D: TRBD2
CDR3: CASSTETSGTSSYEQYF
DNA: TGTGCCAGCAGCACCGAGACTAGCGGAACCAGCTCCTACGAGCAGTACTTC

V: TRBV28
J: TRBJ1-5
length: 14
size: once
D: .
CDR3: CATTRGTLHQPQHF
DNA: TGTGCCACCACCCGGGGTACCCTCCATCAGCCCCAGCATTTT

V: TRBV19
J: TRBJ1-5
length: 19
size: .
D: TRBD1
CDR3: CASSIGVWDRRLSNQPQHF
DNA: TGTGCCAGTAGTATAGGGGTTTGGGACAGACGCCTTAGCAATCAGCCCCAGCATTTT

V: TRBV19
J: TRBJ2-2
length: 17
size: few
D: TRBD1
CDR3: CASSRRDRGPNTGELFF
DNA: TGTGCCAGTAGTCGCCGGGACAGGGGGCCGAACACCGGGGAGCTGTTTTTT